The entry below describes one T cell receptor beta chain. Antigen unknown. The source of the sample is a study of Ad26.COV2.S vaccination and SARS-CoV-2 variants. Points from the study as a whole: Reports say spike-specific CD8+ and CD4+ T cell responses covered substantial breadth after vaccination.

V was clipped by 4 bases and J by 1 base, with 13 bases between them. The CDR3 covers 15 residues. Germline CDR1 is SGHAT and CDR2 is FQNNGV. Clones were read by immunoSEQ multiplex PCR, and TCRdb kept only the in-frame ones, dropping some. This sample has 300,000 to 500,000 clones; 80% to 90% occur once, and the top ten carry 3.5%. The treatment was: 15 to 20 received Ad26.COV2.S at low or high dose, single or two shots; several received placebo; per-sample allocation not given. Vaccine and placebo recipients were sampled on day 63 after the first injection. This adult donor, from Boston, was 18-55 years old.

The clonotype originates from a person aged 18-65 years who received the Ad26.COV2.S COVID-19 vaccine or a placebo. V gene TRBV11-2 combines with J gene TRBJ2-5; D could derive from TRBD1 or TRBD2 (5 bases each). Sequenced material: peripheral blood, taken in a trial of Ad26.COV2.S vaccine versus placebo. The CDR3 here is CASSWVRDRQETQYF. The CDR3, as DNA: TGTGCCAGCAGCTGGGTCAGGGACCGCCAAGAGACCCAGTACTTC.